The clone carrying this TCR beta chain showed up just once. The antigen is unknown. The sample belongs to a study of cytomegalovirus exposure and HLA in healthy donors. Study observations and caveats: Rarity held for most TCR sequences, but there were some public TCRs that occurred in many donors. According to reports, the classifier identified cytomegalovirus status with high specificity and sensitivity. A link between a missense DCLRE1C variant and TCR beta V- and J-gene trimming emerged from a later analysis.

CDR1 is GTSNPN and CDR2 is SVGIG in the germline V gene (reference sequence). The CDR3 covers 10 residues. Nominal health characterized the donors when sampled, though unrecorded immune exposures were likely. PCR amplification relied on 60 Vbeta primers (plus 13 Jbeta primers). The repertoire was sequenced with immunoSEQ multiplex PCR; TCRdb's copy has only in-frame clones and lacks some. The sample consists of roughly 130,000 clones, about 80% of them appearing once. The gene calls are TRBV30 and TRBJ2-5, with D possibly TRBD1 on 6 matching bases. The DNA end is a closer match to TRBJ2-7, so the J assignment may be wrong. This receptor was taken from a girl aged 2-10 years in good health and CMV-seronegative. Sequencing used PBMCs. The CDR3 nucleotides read TGTGCCTGGCAGGGGTACGAGCAGTACTTC. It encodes CAWQGYEQYF.